This is a list of T cell receptor beta chains from one sample in a study of cytomegalovirus exposure and HLA in healthy donors. Libraries were prepared by immunoSEQ multiplex PCR; TCRdb keeps only in-frame clonotypes and omits some of them. The repertoire consists of about 110,000 clones, with approximately 73% occurring once and the leading ten covering under 8.5%. Material: PBMCs. The receptors stem from a man aged 40-50 years in good health and CMV-seronegative. Each CDR3 is given with its conserved first and last residue.

>TRBJ2-1|TRBV29-1
CSVEVPSSYNEQFF
>TRBJ1-6|TRBV7-2
CASSPNGGASAMALHF
>TRBJ2-7|TRBV18
CASSPFDSVPYEQYF
>TRBJ2-5|TRBV7-7
CASSISGGAGETQYF
>TRBJ1-1|TRBV18
CASSRADPGTGDTEAFF
>TRBJ2-3|TRBV30
CAWNWRGPKYF
>TRBJ1-2|TRBV7-9
CASSPAGDYGYTF
>TRBJ2-5|TRBV27
CASSLRWQQETQYF
>TRBJ1-1|TRBV10-3
CAISTGTTGKAFF
>TRBJ1-3|TRBV29-1
CSVGTGDGNTIYF
>TRBJ2-1|TRBV5-1
CASQEGGGLNEQFF
>TRBJ2-1|TRBV7-5
CVLSRLAGDSCCNEQFF
>TRBJ1-5|TRBV7-2
CASGGRGGNQPQHF
>TRBJ2-7|TRBV25-1
CASSEFEYEQYF
>TRBJ1-1|TRBV19
CASSILRQATGAFF
>TRBJ2-7|TRBV19
CASSIPQGSSYEQYF
>TRBJ2-1|TRBV5-1
CASSPTGSSYNEQFF
>TRBJ1-5|TRBV2
CASSPISRGNQPQHF
>TRBJ2-1|TRBV6-5
CASNGQGDEQFF
>TRBJ2-2|TRBV5-1
CASSLSPIAGGTSGELFF
>TRBJ2-7|TRBV5-1
CASSLENGLAEYEQYF
>TRBJ2-5|TRBV7-7
CASSLTGLRDSQETQYF
>TRBJ1-2|TRBV7-9
CASSTLDRGRDGYTF
>TRBJ2-7|TRBV9
CASSVEPGLSSYEQYF